The subject of this entry is one T cell receptor beta chain. The data stem from a study of memory CD4+ T cells and cytomegalovirus serostatus. V shed 2 bases and J shed 1 base, with 9 bases lying between them. This CDR3 comprises 15 residues. CDR1 ENHRY and CDR2 SYGVKD come from the germline V gene. The assay was immunoSEQ multiplex PCR, and TCRdb's table has in-frame clones only and misses some. The data contain 60,000 to 75,000 clones, around three quarters of them seen just once; the ten biggest clones take up around 0.58%. The sort gate was single viable CD3+CD4+CD8-CD45RO+ cells for memory CD4+ T cells.

The TCR was taken from an adult in good health and CMV-seronegative. Some clones in this sample may be carry-over from other donors' samples. V is TRBV10-3 and J is TRBJ1-5; no firm D call. What was sequenced was memory CD4+ T cells from blood. The CDR3 protein is CAISEGLESNQPQHF. The CDR3, as DNA: TGTGCCATCAGTGAGGGGCTAGAGAGCAATCAGCCCCAGCATTTT.